Each of the 2 T cell receptor beta chains below was sequenced from the same sample in a study of blood T cell repertoires in COVID-19. The protocol was immunoSEQ multiplex PCR, while the TCRdb copy is restricted to in-frame clones and leaves out a portion. The sample shows fewer than 300,000 clones, about nine tenths of them seen only once. Material: peripheral blood. All receptors derive from a woman aged 50 to 60 with COVID-19, enrolled during active disease.

The CDR3 here is CASSQTGWRGEAFF. DNA of the CDR3: TGTGCCAGCAGCCAAACCGGGTGGAGGGGTGAAGCTTTCTTT. V is TRBV14 and J is TRBJ1-1; D perhaps matches TRBD1 (5 bases). This CDR3 is 14 amino acids long. Trimming left V 2 bases short and J 7 bases short, with 14 bases between. Germline assignment: CDR1 SGHDN and CDR2 FVKESK.

This CDR3 is CASSPPGQSYTF. CDR3 bases: TGTGCCAGCAGCCCCCCGGGACAGAGCTACACCTTC. The gene calls are TRBV5-4 and TRBJ1-2, with TRBD1 matching over 7 bases. CDR1 and CDR2 (germline): SGHNT, YYREEE (reference sequence). The CDR3 is made up of 12 amino acids. After removal of 4 bases from V and 9 bases from J, the junction contained 6 bases not matched to a gene.